This T cell receptor beta chain originates from a study of identical twins. General study findings and limits: Twins shared beta out-of-frame sequences in excess, but this excess was weaker. Out-of-frame alpha sequences common to twins exhibited a surplus of low generation probability. There is a chance that invariant MAIT and iNKT cells partially muddied zero-insertion analyses.

As for this clonotype: The antigen remains undetermined.

Template switching added a universal primer binding site, and final cDNA carried unique molecular identifiers. Each CDR3 protein gets one entry after TCRdb re-called the 5' RACE reads with MiXCR. This table holds 690,000 or so distinct CDR3 sequences, over 8.5% found once. V shed 6 bases and J shed 6 bases, with 18 bases lying between them. CDR1 and CDR2 from the germline V gene are SQVTM and ANQGSEA. The CDR3 is 13 amino acids. These data were also reused for a study on yellow fever vaccine responses in identical twins.

Specimen: PBMCs. The chain joins TRBV29-1 to TRBJ2-7, with D possibly being TRBD1 (5 bases). The sequence was collected from a woman under 30 in good health. This chain's CDR3 is CSVSPGPWGEQYF. In DNA, the CDR3 is TGCAGCGTCTCCCCAGGGCCCTGGGGCGAGCAGTACTTC.